Reported below is one T cell receptor (beta chain). A second PCR of roughly 6 to 12 cycles used a sample-barcoded 5' primer and a J-beta primer mix. TCRdb recomputed calls from the 5' RACE reads with MiXCR, one row per CDR3 protein. The sample carries 850,000 to 1,300,000 distinct CDR3 sequences, around 43% recorded once. The CDR3 is 14 residues long. V shed 6 bases, J shed 0 bases, and the junction held 2 bases outside the gene matches. Germline lookup yields CDR1 MNHEY and CDR2 SVGEGT. The data belong to a study of blood T cells in healthy people across ages. This clonotype originated in a woman aged 60-70 years in good health. V and J are TRBV6-2 or TRBV6-3 and TRBJ2-4, with 7 bases aligning to TRBD1. The sequencing sample was made of blood. The CDR3 region is CASSRGSAKNIQYF. For the CDR3, the DNA is TGTGCCAGCAGCAGGGGGTCAGCCAAAAACATTCAGTACTTC.